This T cell receptor (beta chain) is drawn from a study of T-cell memory formation after mild COVID-19. TCRdb re-analysed the 5' RACE reads in MiXCR, keeping a single row per CDR3 protein. The sample carries 180,000 or so distinct CDR3 sequences, more than 9% recorded once. The CDR3 is 14 amino acids. Trimming took 7 bases from V and 3 from J, leaving 16 bases between them. Germline CDR1 reads SEHNR; CDR2 reads FQNEAQ (reference sequence). This clonotype was found many times. The source of this sequence is a man aged 18 to 35 who had mild COVID-19 (a few samples of this study predate the infection). Cell type and time point are not known. This chain links TRBV7-9 with TRBJ2-7; TRBD2 is a possible D gene (5 bases). Sample: PBMCs or a T cell subset sorted from them (not recorded which). CDR3 sequence (DNA): TGTGCCAGCACCCCCGGGGTTGGGAACTACGAGCAGTACGTC. Its protein product is CASTPGVGNYEQYV.